This T cell receptor beta chain emerged from a study of CD8 T cells in Susac syndrome. Overall study context: Clinically active disease was present in 5 or 6 of the sequenced Susac syndrome patients. Roughly eight of these patients were in remission. When blood was drawn, patients with Susac syndrome were on intravenous immunoglobulin alone, on corticosteroids, or therapy-naive.

Random hexamers primed reverse transcription of about 0.45 to 1 ug RNA. TCRdb reprocessed the immunoSEQ multiplex PCR reads with MiXCR, giving one entry per CDR3 protein. Seen here are roughly 190,000 distinct CDR3 sequences, 90% to 95% observed once, and the top ten hold about 0.1%. The CDR3 totals 12 residues. Germline V gives CDR1 SGHDT, CDR2 YYEEEE. The V and J ends lost 2 bases and 7 bases respectively, with 9 bases between them. The clonotype originates from a human donor with Susac syndrome. The sequenced sample consisted of CD4+ T cells from PBMCs. This rearrangement joins TRBV5-6 to TRBJ1-1; D remains unclear. As DNA, the CDR3 is TGTGCCAGCAGCTTTTCCCGGATTGAAGCTTTCTTT. It codes for CASSFSRIEAFF.